The next 3 T cell receptor beta chains were all read from a single sample in a study of CD8+ T cells in alopecia areata (dated by TCRdb to between 2017 and 2018). Library creation used the immunoSEQ multiplex PCR assay. To provide template for TCR sequencing, every sample had RNA extracted and reverse transcribed into cDNA. Entries here come from immuneACCESS through TCRdb and include only in-frame sequences with V and J called. Some clones fail to appear in such tables; in the studies checked, an unresolved V gene covers under half of the shortfall, and the cause of the remainder is unknown. This sample gives about 210,000 clones in total; 43% of them show up just once. Over 2.5% of the sample rests with the top ten. This sample's treatment or condition label indicates: oral pan-JAK inhibitor, 5-10 mg twice daily. The material was CD4+ T cells sorted from blood, obtained at approximately week 37, from a patient treated with tofacitinib. These receptors were obtained from a human donor with alopecia areata.

This clone was recorded once. The rearrangement links TRBV6-1 to TRBJ1-1; D remains ambiguous. The CDR3 is 12 amino acids. The germline CDR1 and CDR2 sequences are MNHNS and SASEGT. Between the trimmed V and J ends, which lost 3 bases and 5 bases, there was a span of 7 bases. The CDR3 nucleotides read TGTGCCAGCAGTGATTATCGTACTGAAGCTTTCTTT. Translating it yields CASSDYRTEAFF.

The CDR3 bases are TGTGCCTCCTCGACTCTCCAGGAGAGCACAGATACGCAGTATTTT. Its translation is CASSTLQESTDTQYF. This chain uses TRBV30 with TRBJ2-3; D is undetermined. From germline, CDR1 is GTSNPN and CDR2 SVGIG (reference sequence). There are 15 residues in the CDR3. Between the trimmed V and J ends, which lost 7 bases and 0 bases, there was a span of 17 bases.

This chain uses TRBV18 with TRBJ2-3; D gene uncertain. The CDR3 length is 14 residues. Trimming removed 3 bases from V and 4 bases from J, with 11 bases in between. CDR1 is KGHSH, CDR2 LQKENI, per germline. The CDR3 region has the DNA TGTGCCAGCTCACCTAAGGGTCTCGCAGATACGCAGTATTTT. Protein sequence: CASSPKGLADTQYF.